The clone carrying this T cell receptor beta chain occurred once. At one of its ends the junction is not consistent with the germline gene, which may arise from a read error. CDR1 and CDR2 (germline): MGHRA, YSYEKL. This CDR3 is 15 amino acids long. As processed by the authors: Scientists estimated how many nucleated cells there were by amplifying reference gene primers. The protocol was immunoSEQ multiplex PCR, while the TCRdb copy is restricted to in-frame clones and leaves out a portion. V and J calls and clone size come straight from that table; D and trimming were deduced from the DNA. The sample includes tens of thousands of clones, around 85% seen only once; the top ten take roughly 5%. This sample was included in a study of blood T cell repertoires in COVID-19. Study in general: Acute and convalescent COVID-19 samples came from the United States, Italy and Spain. From T cells, B-cell-depleted T cells, or PBMCs came the material, which was cDNA or gDNA.

This sequence joins TRBV4-1 and TRBJ2-7; D is unclear. Sequenced sample: peripheral blood. The clonotype was recovered from a man in his 60s with acute or convalescent COVID-19. For the CDR3, the DNA is TGCGCCAGCAGCCAAGGTTCTCGCGGCTCCTACGGGCAGTACTTC. This sequence encodes CASSQGSRGSYGQYF.